Listed below are T cell receptor beta chains from one sample, sequenced in a study of early T cells in non-severe SARS-CoV-2 infection. In TCRdb, the 5' RACE reads were re-called with MiXCR into one record per CDR3 protein. The table has 55,000 to 75,000 distinct CDR3 sequences, roughly 8.4% seen once. The sample comprised whole blood. These TCRs come from an adult who was a healthcare worker with PCR-confirmed SARS-CoV-2 infection or an uninfected control (not recorded which). The CDR3 runs from the conserved cysteine through the conserved F or W. The order of the fields is J gene, D gene, clone size, V gene, CDR3 protein, CDR3 DNA. D genes are given only for firm matches. Expanded clones get a size class; other rows say once, few or many, or leave the size out.

TRBJ2-6,.,few,TRBV19,CAPAPRGHSGANVLTF,TGTGCCCCAGCGCCCCGAGGGCACTCTGGGGCCAACGTCCTGACTTTC
TRBJ2-3,.,.,TRBV2,CASSAQGSTDTQYF,TGTGCCAGCAGTGCTCAGGGGAGCACAGATACGCAGTATTTT
TRBJ1-2,TRBD1,few,TRBV6-4,CASSPGTGDYGYTF,TGTGCCAGCAGTCCCGGGACAGGAGACTATGGCTACACCTTC
TRBJ1-1,TRBD1,many,TRBV5-1,CASRLTGEEAFF,TGCGCCAGCAGACTGACAGGGGAGGAAGCTTTCTTT
TRBJ1-5,.,many,TRBV28,CASSSPPLAGNQPQHF,TGTGCCAGCAGTTCACCCCCCCTGGCCGGCAATCAGCCCCAGCATTTT
TRBJ1-2,.,many,TRBV7-2,CATQRSPGTPSGYTF,TGTGCCACCCAGAGGAGCCCCGGCACCCCATCTGGCTACACCTTC
TRBJ2-2,.,many,TRBV2,CASSEADRFLNTGELFF,TGTGCCAGCAGTGAGGCCGACAGGTTCCTTAACACCGGGGAGCTGTTTTTT
TRBJ1-1,.,.,TRBV9,CASRPGGGHTEAFF,TGTGCCAGCAGGCCGGGGGGCGGGCATACTGAAGCTTTCTTT
TRBJ2-2,TRBD1,many,TRBV20-1,CSAQGQSWTGELFF,TGCAGTGCTCAGGGACAGAGTTGGACCGGGGAGCTGTTTTTT
TRBJ2-3,TRBD1,.,TRBV7-3,CASSSGQTSTDTQYF,TGTGCCAGCAGCTCGGGACAGACTAGCACAGATACGCAGTATTTT
TRBJ2-7,TRBD2,few,TRBV29-1,CSVTLGLAGGPDEQYF,TGCAGCGTTACACTAGGACTAGCGGGAGGGCCGGACGAGCAGTACTTC
TRBJ1-2,.,few,TRBV2,CASRMGDGYTF,TGTGCCAGCAGAATGGGTGATGGCTACACCTTC
TRBJ2-1,.,.,TRBV2,CASRDLLPGLDNEQFF,TGTGCCAGCAGAGATCTACTCCCAGGATTGGACAATGAGCAGTTCTTC
TRBJ2-3,.,many,TRBV7-9,CASSPSEGAEDTQYF,TGTGCCAGCAGCCCCTCGGAGGGAGCCGAAGATACGCAGTATTTT
TRBJ2-7,.,medium-sized,TRBV5-1,CASSATPERSYEQYF,TGCGCCAGCAGCGCTACCCCGGAGAGGTCCTACGAGCAGTACTTC
TRBJ1-5,TRBD1,many,TRBV6-2/TRBV6-3,CASSQGAAGNQPQHF,TGTGCCAGCAGTCAGGGGGCTGCTGGCAATCAGCCCCAGCATTTT
TRBJ2-2,.,.,TRBV24-1,CATSDSANTGELFF,TGTGCCACCAGTGATTCCGCGAACACCGGGGAGCTGTTTTTT
TRBJ2-4,.,few,TRBV11-2,CASSLSVLNIQYF,TGTGCCAGCAGCTTGAGCGTCCTAAACATTCAGTACTTC
TRBJ2-2,.,few,TRBV18,CASSPGRFGELFF,TGTGCCAGCTCACCGGGACGGTTCGGGGAGCTGTTTTTT
TRBJ2-3,TRBD2,many,TRBV2,CASRASGSRTDTQYF,TGTGCCTCGAGGGCTAGCGGGAGCCGCACAGATACGCAGTATTTT
TRBJ1-4,.,few,TRBV21-1,CASSKEGEKLFF,TGTGCCAGCAGCAAAGAAGGGGAAAAACTGTTTTTT
TRBJ2-1,TRBD2,.,TRBV7-2,CASSLVLAGGDNEQFF,TGTGCCAGCAGCTTAGTTCTAGCGGGAGGGGACAATGAGCAGTTCTTC
TRBJ1-1,.,many,TRBV3-1,CASSQGRTGTEAFF,TGTGCCAGCAGCCAAGGGCGAACAGGCACTGAAGCTTTCTTT
TRBJ1-1,TRBD1,few,TRBV30,CAWSTTQGIKIF,TGTGCCTGGAGTACAACACAGGGGATCAAGATCTTT
TRBJ2-5,TRBD2,many,TRBV7-2,CASSLGGAGAQTQYF,TGTGCCAGCAGCTTGGGGGGAGCGGGAGCACAGACCCAGTACTTC
TRBJ2-3,TRBD2,many,TRBV12-3/TRBV12-4,CASSFGLAGTTDTQYF,TGTGCCAGCAGTTTTGGCCTAGCGGGAACCACAGATACGCAGTATTTT
TRBJ2-2,.,.,TRBV9,CASSPTRGYTGELFF,TGTGCCAGCAGCCCAACCCGGGGGTACACCGGGGAGCTGTTTTTT
TRBJ2-1,TRBD2,many,TRBV4-1,CASSRLGTSGDFYNEQFF,TGCGCCAGCAGCCGTTTGGGGACTAGCGGGGATTTCTACAATGAGCAGTTCTTC
TRBJ2-1,TRBD2,many,TRBV28,CASRPRGGGRPNEQFF,TGTGCCAGCAGACCACGGGGGGGCGGGAGACCCAATGAGCAGTTCTTC
TRBJ2-6,.,many,TRBV5-6,CASGRGSSGANVLTF,TGTGCCAGCGGTAGGGGCTCGTCTGGGGCCAACGTCCTGACTTTC
TRBJ1-2,.,many,TRBV7-9,CASSYRDNYGYTF,TGTGCCAGCAGCTACAGGGATAACTATGGCTACACCTTC
TRBJ1-1,.,many,TRBV24-1,CATSRDTYTEAFF,TGTGCCACCAGCAGGGACACATACACTGAAGCTTTCTTT
TRBJ2-7,.,.,TRBV28,CASNSYGAGDSYEQYF,TGTGCCAGCAACTCATATGGGGCAGGAGACTCCTACGAGCAGTACTTC
TRBJ2-2,.,.,TRBV7-7,CASSLTGRINTGELFF,TGTGCCAGCAGCCTAACAGGGAGGATTAACACCGGGGAGCTGTTTTTT
TRBJ1-5,.,many,TRBV7-9,CASSPRPWASGHSNQPQHF,TGTGCCAGCAGCCCCAGACCTTGGGCATCGGGGCATAGCAATCAGCCCCAGCATTTT
TRBJ2-7,.,.,TRBV9,CASSVAAGPTYEQYF,TGTGCCAGCAGCGTAGCGGCGGGTCCTACCTACGAGCAGTACTTC
TRBJ2-1,.,many,TRBV27,CASSFGSNEQFF,TGTGCCAGCAGTTTCGGATCCAATGAGCAGTTCTTC
TRBJ2-1,TRBD2,many,TRBV10-3,CAISDSGLAGGNEQFF,TGTGCCATCAGTGATTCCGGACTAGCGGGAGGCAATGAGCAGTTCTTC
TRBJ2-3,TRBD2,few,TRBV15,CATSRGGSGRTTDTQYF,TGTGCCACCAGCAGAGGGGGCAGCGGGAGGACCACAGATACGCAGTATTTT
TRBJ2-1,TRBD2,many,TRBV2,CASSETTSEYNEQFF,TGTGCCAGCAGTGAAACTACTAGCGAATACAATGAGCAGTTCTTC